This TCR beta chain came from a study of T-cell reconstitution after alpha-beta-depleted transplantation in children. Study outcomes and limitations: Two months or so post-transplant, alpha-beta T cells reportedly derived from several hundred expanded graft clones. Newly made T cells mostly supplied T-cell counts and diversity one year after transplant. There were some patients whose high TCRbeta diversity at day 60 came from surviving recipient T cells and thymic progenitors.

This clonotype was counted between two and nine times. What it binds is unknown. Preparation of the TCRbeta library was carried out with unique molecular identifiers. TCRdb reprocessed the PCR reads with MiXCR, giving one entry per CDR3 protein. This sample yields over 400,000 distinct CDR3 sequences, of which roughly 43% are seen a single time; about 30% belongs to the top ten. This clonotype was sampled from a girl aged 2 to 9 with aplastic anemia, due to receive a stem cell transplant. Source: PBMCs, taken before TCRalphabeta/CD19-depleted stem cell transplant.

CDR3 bases: TGTGCCAGCAGCTCCCTGGCTAGCGGCAACCTACGAGAGCAGTACTTC. Translating it yields CASSSLASGNLREQYF. The chain has TRBV5-5 and TRBJ2-7, with 7 bases fitting TRBD2. The junction had 16 bases not matched to a gene; V was cut back by 3 bases and J by 7 bases. CDR1 SGHKS and CDR2 YYEKEE come from the germline V gene (reference sequence). This CDR3 region has 16 residues.